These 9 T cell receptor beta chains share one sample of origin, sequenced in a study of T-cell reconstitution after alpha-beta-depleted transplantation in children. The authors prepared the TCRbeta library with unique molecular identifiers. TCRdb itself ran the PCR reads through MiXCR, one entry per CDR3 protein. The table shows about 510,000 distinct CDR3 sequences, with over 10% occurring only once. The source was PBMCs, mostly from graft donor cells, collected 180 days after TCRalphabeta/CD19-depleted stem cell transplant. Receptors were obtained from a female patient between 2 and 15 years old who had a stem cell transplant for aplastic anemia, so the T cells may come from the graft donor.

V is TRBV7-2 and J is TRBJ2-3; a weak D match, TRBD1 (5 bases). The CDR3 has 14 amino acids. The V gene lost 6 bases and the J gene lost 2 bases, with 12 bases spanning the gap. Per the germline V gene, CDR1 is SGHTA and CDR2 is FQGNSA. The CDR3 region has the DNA TGTGCCAGCAGTTCCAGGGTTACCACAGATACGCAGTATTTT. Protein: CASSSRVTTDTQYF.

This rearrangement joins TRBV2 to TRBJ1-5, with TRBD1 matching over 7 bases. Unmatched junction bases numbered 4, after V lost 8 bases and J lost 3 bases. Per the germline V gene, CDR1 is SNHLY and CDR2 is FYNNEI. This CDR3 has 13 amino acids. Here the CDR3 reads CASLGQINQPQHF. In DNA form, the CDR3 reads TGTGCCAGCTTGGGACAGATCAATCAGCCCCAGCATTTT.

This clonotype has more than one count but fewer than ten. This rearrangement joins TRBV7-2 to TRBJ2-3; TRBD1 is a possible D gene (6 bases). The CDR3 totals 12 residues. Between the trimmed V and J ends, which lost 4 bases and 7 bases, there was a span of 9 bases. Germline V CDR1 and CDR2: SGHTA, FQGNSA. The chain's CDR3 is CASSSRGNTQYF. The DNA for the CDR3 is TGTGCCAGCAGCTCCAGGGGCAATACGCAGTATTTT.

CDR3 nucleotides: TGTGCCAGCTCCGCCCCTTACCGGGAGGTTAACTATGGCTACACCTTC. It yields the protein CASSAPYREVNYGYTF. V gene TRBV18 combines with J gene TRBJ1-2, with D unclear. Germline values: CDR1 KGHSH, CDR2 LQKENI. Trimming removed 6 bases from V and 1 base from J, with 18 bases in between. There are 16 residues in the CDR3.

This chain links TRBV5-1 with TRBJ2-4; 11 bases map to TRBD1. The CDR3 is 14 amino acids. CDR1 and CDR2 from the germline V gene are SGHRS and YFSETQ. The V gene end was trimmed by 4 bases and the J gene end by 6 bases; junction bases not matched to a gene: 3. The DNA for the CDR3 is TGCGCCAGCAGCAGGGACAGGGGGGGAAACATTCAGTACTTC. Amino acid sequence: CASSRDRGGNIQYF. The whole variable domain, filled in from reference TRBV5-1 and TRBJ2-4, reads KAGVTQTPRYLIKTRGQQVTLSCSPISGHRSVSWYQQTPGQGLQFLFEYFSETQRNKGNFPGRFSGRQFSNSRSEMNVSTLELGDSALYLCASSRDRGGNIQYFGAGTRLSVL.

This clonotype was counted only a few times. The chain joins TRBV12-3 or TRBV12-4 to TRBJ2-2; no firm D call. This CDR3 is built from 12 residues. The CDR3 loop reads CAARVYTGELFF. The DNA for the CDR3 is TGTGCTGCCCGGGTCTACACCGGGGAGCTGTTTTTT.

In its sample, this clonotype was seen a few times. CDR3 residues: CASSFRGEGNQPQHF. CDR3 nucleotide sequence: TGCGCCAGCAGCTTCAGGGGCGAGGGCAATCAGCCCCAGCATTTT. V is TRBV5-1 and J is TRBJ1-5, with D perhaps matching TRBD1 (6 bases). V dropped 2 bases and J dropped 2 bases, with 11 bases sitting between them. Germline values: CDR1 SGHRS, CDR2 YFSETQ. CDR3 size: 15 residues. Complete variable domain (other parts from reference TRBV5-1 and TRBJ1-5): KAGVTQTPRYLIKTRGQQVTLSCSPISGHRSVSWYQQTPGQGLQFLFEYFSETQRNKGNFPGRFSGRQFSNSRSEMNVSTLELGDSALYLCASSFRGEGNQPQHFGDGTRLSIL.

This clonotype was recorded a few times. The CDR3 bases are TGCAGTGCGCTCGAGGGGACAGGGGGCAAGGCCCGCTACAATGAGCAGTTCTTC. It encodes CSALEGTGGKARYNEQFF. The rearrangement links TRBV20-1 to TRBJ2-1; 12 bases line up with TRBD1. J was trimmed by 3 bases and V by 6 bases; bases with no gene match: 15. The CDR3 has 18 amino acids. Germline loops: CDR1 DFQATT, CDR2 SNEGSKA (reference sequence).

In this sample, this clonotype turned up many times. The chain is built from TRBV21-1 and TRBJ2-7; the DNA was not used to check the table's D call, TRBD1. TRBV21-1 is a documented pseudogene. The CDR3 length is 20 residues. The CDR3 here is CASSKGSDRGKKVSSYEQYV. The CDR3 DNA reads TGTGCCAGCAGCAAAGGCTCCGACAGGGGAAAGAAAGTTAGCTCCTACGAGCAGTACGTC.